The clone carrying this T cell receptor beta chain was observed a handful of times. Trimming cost V 3 bases and J 3 bases, with 18 bases left between them. The CDR3 covers 17 residues. The V gene's germline CDR1 is LGHNA and CDR2 YSLEER. Preparation of the TCRbeta library was carried out with unique molecular identifiers. Each CDR3 protein is one row after TCRdb ran MiXCR on the PCR reads. This table holds some 600,000 distinct CDR3 sequences, 10% to 15% found once. This sample was included in a study of T-cell reconstitution after alpha-beta-depleted transplantation in children. Here the sequenced sample was PBMCs, mostly from graft donor cells, taken 360 days after TCRalphabeta/CD19-depleted stem cell transplant. The chain combines TRBV4-3 with TRBJ2-1; D is uncertain. The sequence was obtained from a male patient younger than 18 who had a stem cell transplant for acute myeloid leukemia, so the T cells may come from the graft donor. The CDR3 nucleotides are TGCGCCAGCAGCCACGACTCACTCGGCGGAGTCTACAATGAGCAGTTCTTC. Translation: CASSHDSLGGVYNEQFF.